The 27 T cell receptor beta chains below all came from one sample that was sequenced in a study of CD8 T cells in Susac syndrome. When the RNA was reverse transcribed, random hexamers were used with an input of roughly 0.45 to 1 ug. TCRdb reprocessed the immunoSEQ multiplex PCR reads via MiXCR and lists one record per CDR3 protein. The data hold just over 150,000 distinct CDR3 sequences, with approximately 95% observed a single time. The sequenced sample consisted of CD4+ T cells from PBMCs. These receptors originate from a human donor with Susac syndrome.

The J gene is TRBJ2-3, the V gene TRBV7-9; 9 positions match TRBD2. There are 15 residues in the CDR3. The junction had 8 bases not matched to a gene; V was cut back by 7 bases and J by 3 bases. Germline CDR1 is SEHNR and CDR2 is FQNEAQ (reference sequence). The DNA for the CDR3 is TGTGCCAGCACGGCGGGCGGGGGGGAGACAGATACGCAGTATTTT. Translated, it gives CASTAGGGETDTQYF.

The chain uses TRBV3-1 and TRBJ2-4; D unresolved. Germline CDR1 is LGHDT and CDR2 is YNNKEL (reference sequence). The CDR3 loop spans 13 amino acids. Trimming cost V 0 bases and J 6 bases, with 6 bases left between them. The DNA of the CDR3 is TGTGCCAGCAGCCAAGATCCTCGAAACATTCAGTACTTC. Its translation is CASSQDPRNIQYF.

V and J are TRBV12-3 or TRBV12-4 and TRBJ2-1, with D unresolved. The CDR3 consists of 14 residues. V was clipped by 5 bases and J by 4 bases, with 12 bases between them. DNA for the CDR3: TGTGCCAGCAGTCCCTGGACGAATTACAATGAGCAGTTCTTC. Amino acids: CASSPWTNYNEQFF.

The chain couples TRBV29-1 to TRBJ2-1; 7 positions match TRBD2. After removal of 4 bases from V and 6 bases from J, the junction contained 3 bases not matched to a gene. There are 12 residues in the CDR3. CDR1 is SQVTM and CDR2 is ANQGSEA in the germline V gene. The CDR3 loop is CSVVGEGNEQFF. CDR3 DNA: TGCAGCGTTGTGGGGGAGGGCAATGAGCAGTTCTTC.

The rearrangement links TRBV11-2 to TRBJ1-1; D gene unclear. V lost 5 bases and J lost 4, with 5 bases in between. Germline V gene data show CDR1 as SGHAT and CDR2 as FQNNGV. The CDR3 length is 11 residues. The CDR3 nucleotides are TGTGCCAGCAGCAGGGCCACTGAAGCTTTCTTT. Translation: CASSRATEAFF.

This chain joins TRBV4-1 and TRBJ2-5; no clear D gene. The germline V and J ends were trimmed by 1 base and 7 bases, with 16 bases remaining between them. The germline V gene encodes CDR1 MGHRA and CDR2 YSYEKL. The CDR3 totals 15 residues. This chain's CDR3 is CASSQVITSIWTQYF. DNA of the CDR3: TGCGCCAGCAGCCAAGTCATTACCTCGATCTGGACCCAGTACTTC.

The V call is TRBV7-3, the J call TRBJ2-1; the match to TRBD1 covers 9 bases. CDR1 and CDR2 (germline): SGHTA, FQGTGA. V was clipped by 4 bases and J by 6 bases; unmatched bases: 4. The CDR3 sequence is 14 residues long. The CDR3 protein is CASSWGTGRNEQFF. CDR3 in DNA: TGTGCCAGCAGCTGGGGGACAGGGCGCAATGAGCAGTTCTTC.

This rearrangement joins TRBV19 to TRBJ1-6; D uncertain. This CDR3 comprises 14 residues. Germline V gives CDR1 LNHDA, CDR2 SQIVND (reference sequence). V was trimmed by 2 bases and J by 7 bases, leaving 9 bases between them. The CDR3 DNA reads as TGTGCCAGTAGTATATCTGCACCCAATTCACCCCTCCACTTT. It translates to CASSISAPNSPLHF.

This chain uses TRBV5-1 with TRBJ2-1; possibly TRBD2 for D (5 bases). Germline V gives CDR1 SGHRS, CDR2 YFSETQ. V lost 0 bases and J lost 7, with 8 bases in between. The length of the CDR3 is 13 residues. The CDR3 region has the DNA TGCGCCAGCAGCTTGGCACGGGGAAATGAGCAGTTCTTC. Residues: CASSLARGNEQFF.

This rearrangement joins TRBV4-1 to TRBJ2-5, with 7 bases fitting TRBD2. With V trimmed by 0 bases and J by 5 bases, 15 bases remained unmatched. The CDR3 has 18 amino acids. Germline V lookup: CDR1 MGHRA, CDR2 YSYEKL. The CDR3 DNA follows: TGCGCCAGCAGCCAAGATCCAGTGGGTAGCGGGCGCCCTGAGACCCAGTACTTC. It is translated as CASSQDPVGSGRPETQYF.

The chain is built from TRBV20-1 and TRBJ1-5; D is undetermined. This CDR3 contains 14 residues. Deletions cut 0 bases from V and 2 bases from J, with 8 bases between. Germline CDR1 DFQATT, CDR2 SNEGSKA (reference sequence). CDR3 coding DNA: TGCAGTGCTAGAGATCGGTACCGCAATCAGCCCCAGCATTTT. This sequence encodes CSARDRYRNQPQHF.

This chain uses TRBV2 with TRBJ2-7, with TRBD2 identical over 14 bases. CDR1 SNHLY and CDR2 FYNNEI come from the germline V gene. This CDR3 comprises 17 residues. Trimming at V came to 8 bases and at J to 6 bases, leaving 15 bases not matched to a gene. CDR3 region: CASWPSFRLAGGSEQYF. The CDR3 region has the DNA TGTGCCAGCTGGCCATCGTTCAGACTAGCGGGGGGGTCCGAGCAGTACTTC.

This clonotype was recorded a few times. The V gene is TRBV7-2, the J gene TRBJ2-5; 8 bases match TRBD2. V gave up 5 bases and J gave up 7 bases; unmatched junction bases: 9. The CDR3 covers 14 residues. Looked up from germline, CDR1 is SGHTA and CDR2 is FQGNSA. The CDR3 region has the DNA TGTGCCAGCAGCCGGGGGGGTCGGAGCGGGACCCAGTACTTC. This codes for CASSRGGRSGTQYF. The whole variable domain, remainder taken from reference TRBV7-2 and TRBJ2-5, is GAGVSQSPSNKVTEKGKDVELRCDPISGHTALYWYRQSLGQGLEFLIYFQGNSAPDKSGLPSDRFSAERTGGSVSTLTIQRTQQEDSAVYLCASSRGGRSGTQYFGPGTRLLVL.

V and J are TRBV5-4 and TRBJ2-5, with unresolved D. V lost 0 bases to trimming and J lost 2 bases, with 5 bases between them. The CDR3 contains 13 residues. Germline CDR1 reads SGHNT; CDR2 reads YYREEE (reference sequence). The CDR3, as DNA: TGTGCCAGCAGCTTGGGTGATCAAGAGACCCAGTACTTC. The encoded protein is CASSLGDQETQYF. The full variable domain, rest sourced from reference TRBV5-4 and TRBJ2-5, is ETGVTQSPTHLIKTRGQQVTLRCSSQSGHNTVSWYQQALGQGPQFIFQYYREEENGRGNFPPRFSGLQFPNYSSELNVNALELDDSALYLCASSLGDQETQYFGPGTRLLVL.

J is TRBJ1-5 and V is TRBV7-9; 9 bases fit TRBD1. CDR3 length equals 14 residues. Germline trimming cut 4 bases from V and 5 bases from J; bases unmatched to any gene: 3. CDR1 is SEHNR, CDR2 FQNEAQ, per germline (reference sequence). This chain's CDR3 is CASSWGQGDQPQHF. The CDR3 nucleotides are TGTGCCAGCAGCTGGGGACAGGGTGATCAGCCCCAGCATTTT.

The chain employs TRBV20-1 and TRBJ2-1; TRBD1 aligns across 8 bases. From germline, CDR1 is DFQATT and CDR2 SNEGSKA (reference sequence). The CDR3 is 13 residues long. The V gene end was trimmed by 7 bases and the J gene end by 1 base; junction bases not matched to a gene: 3. The CDR3 DNA sequence: TGCAGTGGCCAGGGGGCTTCCTACAATGAGCAGTTCTTC. As protein: CSGQGASYNEQFF.

V and J are TRBV14 and TRBJ2-7; D possibly uses TRBD1 or TRBD2 (6 bases each). CDR1 is SGHDN, CDR2 FVKESK, per germline. Between the trimmed V and J ends, which lost 4 bases and 0 bases, there was a span of 10 bases. The CDR3 is made up of 14 amino acids. The chain's CDR3 is CASSLRGPSYEQYF. CDR3 coding DNA: TGTGCCAGCAGCCTTCGGGGGCCCTCCTACGAGCAGTACTTC.

V usage is TRBV20-1 and J usage is TRBJ2-1; D gene uncertain. V lost 0 bases to trimming and J lost 6 bases, with 24 bases between them. CDR3 length: 18 residues. Germline V lookup: CDR1 DFQATT, CDR2 SNEGSKA (reference sequence). CDR3 DNA: TGCAGTGCTAGAGATGTGAGACCCTCGGGCCGCCCCCCCAATGAGCAGTTCTTC. It codes for CSARDVRPSGRPPNEQFF.

The chain joins TRBV9 to TRBJ2-7; no firm D call. CDR3 length: 15 amino acids. CDR1 and CDR2 from the germline V gene are SGDLS and YYNGEE. Trimming shortened V by 0 bases and J by 2 bases, and 12 bases separated the two germline ends. This CDR3 is CASSVGMDDTYEQYF. CDR3 bases: TGTGCCAGCAGCGTAGGGATGGACGATACCTACGAGCAGTACTTC.

With respect to this clonotype: A junction boundary mismatches the germline segment, possibly from a read error. This rearrangement joins TRBV29-1 to TRBJ2-5; D is ambiguous. The germline CDR1 and CDR2 sequences are SQVTM and ANQGSEA. CDR3 length: 10 residues. The CDR3 loop reads CSVRKEAQYF. CDR3 nucleotide sequence: TGCAGCGTGCGAAAAGAGGCCCAGTACTTC.

The chain joins TRBV3-1 to TRBJ2-2, with no clear D. This CDR3 region has 11 residues. Trimming stripped 7 bases from V and 2 bases from J, with 2 bases between. From germline, CDR1 is LGHDT and CDR2 YNNKEL (reference sequence). The CDR3 sequence: CASTNTGELFF. As DNA, the CDR3 is TGTGCCAGCACCAACACCGGGGAGCTGTTTTTT.

V and J are TRBV6-6 and TRBJ2-4; 7 positions agree with TRBD1. The CDR3 sequence is 13 residues long. In germline, CDR1 is MNHNY, CDR2 SVGAGI (reference sequence). With 5 bases clipped from V and 7 bases from J, the junction kept 5 bases outside the gene matches. CDR3 residues: CASSGGTANIQYF. As DNA, the CDR3 is TGTGCCAGCAGTGGTGGGACAGCCAACATTCAGTACTTC.

The V call is TRBV15, the J call TRBJ2-6; TRBD1 matches at 8 bases. The CDR3 is 17 residues long. Germline CDR1 LNHNV, CDR2 YYDKDF (reference sequence). V lost 6 bases and J lost 4; bases outside the gene matches: 11. CDR3 nucleotide sequence: TGTGCCACCAGTAAAGACAGGGGAGGTACCGGGGCCAACGTCCTGACTTTC. Amino acids: CATSKDRGGTGANVLTF.

The V and J genes are TRBV6-4 and TRBJ2-4, with 8 bases aligning to TRBD1. This CDR3 spans 14 amino acids. V was pared by 4 bases and J by 1 base, with 0 bases of the junction left unmatched. Germline CDR1 MRHNA, CDR2 SNTAGT. CDR3 bases: TGTGCCAGCAGTGGGGACAGGGCCAAAAACATTCAGTACTTC. This sequence encodes CASSGDRAKNIQYF.

The V call is TRBV28, the J call TRBJ1-5; D gene unclear. From germline, CDR1 is MDHEN and CDR2 SYDVKM. V lost 5 bases to trimming and J lost 7 bases, with 9 bases between them. The CDR3 loop spans 12 amino acids. CDR3 region: CASSILVQPQHF. For the CDR3, the DNA is TGTGCCAGCAGTATCCTCGTACAGCCCCAGCATTTT.

CDR3 sequence (DNA): TGCGCCAGCAGCTTGGACAGGCATCCAGATACGCAGTATTTT. Amino acid sequence: CASSLDRHPDTQYF. The chain joins TRBV5-1 to TRBJ2-3, with TRBD1 as a possible D gene (5 bases). V lost 0 bases and J 4 bases, leaving 9 bases between the germline ends. Germline CDR1 is SGHRS and CDR2 is YFSETQ. The CDR3 has 14 amino acids.

V is TRBV9 and J is TRBJ1-6, with TRBD1 matching over 7 bases. The germline gives CDR1 SGDLS, CDR2 YYNGEE. This CDR3 contains 17 residues. The V and J ends lost 0 bases and 9 bases, in that order; junction bases with no gene match: 12. CDR3 DNA: TGTGCCAGCAGCGTAGGAAACACCGGGACAGCAGGTTCACCCCTCCACTTT. It encodes CASSVGNTGTAGSPLHF.